A selection of T cell receptor beta chains follows, all from one sample in a study of blood T cell repertoires in COVID-19. The repertoire was sequenced with immunoSEQ multiplex PCR; TCRdb's copy has only in-frame clones and lacks some. Of more than 150,000 clones listed, 70% to 90% are singletons. Sample: peripheral blood. The origin of the receptors is a man aged 40-50 years with active or convalescent COVID-19. The conserved cysteine and the conserved F or W are not part of the CDR3 here. Each record gives: V gene, J gene, CDR3 protein.

>TRBV6-2/TRBV6-3|TRBJ1-2
ASSPGIPGVYGYT
>TRBV19|TRBJ2-5
ASSPGQGYFGETQY
>TRBV5-4|TRBJ2-3
ASSPGTASTDTQY
>TRBV28|TRBJ1-2
ASSLGHPGYGYT
>TRBV19|TRBJ2-3
ASSIVAGGTDTQY
>TRBV7-2|TRBJ2-1
ASSLSPTSSYNEQF
>TRBV18|TRBJ1-3
ASSPSDRGSFGNTIY
>TRBV5-4|TRBJ2-3
ASSLGQQKYTDTQY
>TRBV7-8|TRBJ2-1
ASSLVAGGGNEQF
>TRBV6-2/TRBV6-3|TRBJ2-2
ASSPGQINTGELF
>TRBV7-9|TRBJ1-6
ASSFSGQGGSPLH
>TRBV7-9|TRBJ1-4
ASSSDRGRNEKLF
>TRBV5-1|TRBJ1-3
ASSFGQGRPGNTIY
>TRBV6-6|TRBJ1-4
ASSAPGLTNEKLF
>TRBV9|TRBJ1-1
ASSVSPGQGYTEAF
>TRBV13|TRBJ1-1
ASSGPGQWIPEAF
>TRBV27|TRBJ1-6
ASRSGGTYNSPLH
>TRBV4-3|TRBJ1-1
ASSLGTGRTEAF
>TRBV27|TRBJ2-7
ASSFAARAYEQY
>TRBV3-1/TRBV3-2|TRBJ1-4
ASSPGRALNEKLF
>TRBV6-5|TRBJ2-7
ASRKDRGVVYEQY
>TRBV12-3/TRBV12-4|TRBJ2-3
ASRTSGTDTQY
>TRBV28|TRBJ1-3
ASSHTGGSGNTIY
>TRBV6-1|TRBJ2-3
ASSARLAGGTDTQY
>TRBV4-3|TRBJ2-7
ASSEGQGLNEQY